This T cell receptor beta chain originates from a study of shared clonotypes between healthy human individuals. V gave up 9 bases and J gave up 4 bases; unmatched junction bases: 8. The CDR3 sequence is 13 residues long. From germline, CDR1 is SNHLY and CDR2 FYNNEI. The input for sorted-subset replicate PCRs was approximately 200 ng DNA, tens of thousands of T cell genomes. The protocol was immunoSEQ multiplex PCR, while the TCRdb copy is restricted to in-frame clones and leaves out a portion. The table includes roughly 2 million clones, around 95% detected once. Only Caucasian adults living in Nashville, Tennessee served as donors.

The chain uses TRBV2 and TRBJ1-2; TRBD1 agrees at 7 bases. The sequenced sample was naive CD4+ T cells sorted from blood. The subset denotes: CD45RA+ positively selected. This sequence originates from a man younger than 35 in good health. The CDR3 loop reads CASPRQGVYGYTF. The CDR3, as DNA: TGTGCCAGTCCCCGCCAGGGGGTCTATGGCTACACCTTC. The full variable domain, with the rest looked up from reference TRBV2 and TRBJ1-2, is EPEVTQTPSHQVTQMGQEVILRCVPISNHLYFYWYRQILGQKVEFLVSFYNNEISEKSEIFDDQFSVERPDGSNFTLKIRSTKLEDSAMYFCASPRQGVYGYTFGSGTRLTVV.